The 32 T cell receptor beta chains listed next were all sequenced from one sample in a study of T cell changes during pregnancy in multiple sclerosis. The data were produced by immunoSEQ multiplex PCR, yet TCRdb's version contains in-frame clones alone and is incomplete. The sample has about 39,000 clones, around nine tenths seen once. This sample comprised CD4+ T cells from peripheral blood mononuclear cells, obtained in the third trimester of pregnancy. These receptors were collected from a female donor in good health, enrolled as a control in a pregnancy study.

V gene TRBV28 combines with J gene TRBJ2-1; 7 bases match TRBD1. CDR1 MDHEN and CDR2 SYDVKM come from the germline V gene. Trimming removed 5 bases from V and 4 bases from J; junction bases left unmatched: 8. CDR3 length equals 15 residues. In nucleotides, the CDR3 is TGTGCCAGCAGTCCGGGGACAGCTCCATACAATGAGCAGTTCTTC. Protein product: CASSPGTAPYNEQFF.

The chain recombines TRBV7-9 with TRBJ2-3, with unresolved D. Germline V CDR1 and CDR2: SEHNR, FQNEAQ (reference sequence). The CDR3 extends over 18 amino acids. V dropped 1 base and J dropped 0 bases, with 17 bases sitting between them. The CDR3 coding sequence is TGTGCCAGCAGCTTAGATAGGTTCGGCGGCATTAGCACAGATACGCAGTATTTT. As protein: CASSLDRFGGISTDTQYF.

The chain uses TRBV19 and TRBJ2-3; no clear D. The CDR3 length is 12 residues. Germline assignment: CDR1 LNHDA and CDR2 SQIVND (reference sequence). V lost 5 bases and J 3 bases, leaving 6 bases between the germline ends. CDR3 loop: CASSPRTDTQYF. As DNA, the CDR3 is TGTGCCAGTAGTCCCAGGACAGATACGCAGTATTTT.

V is TRBV5-1 and J is TRBJ2-2; D is perhaps TRBD2 (5 bases). The V end lost 0 bases, the J end lost 4 bases, and 7 bases lay between the germline ends. Germline V gene lookup returns CDR1 SGHRS and CDR2 YFSETQ. The CDR3 contains 14 residues. The CDR3 is CASSLGGLTGELFF. Here the CDR3 DNA reads TGCGCCAGCAGCTTGGGCGGGCTCACCGGGGAGCTGTTTTTT.

V usage is TRBV6-1 and J usage is TRBJ2-5; D possibly corresponds to TRBD1 (7 bases). Germline assignment: CDR1 MNHNS and CDR2 SASEGT. With 8 bases removed from V and 0 bases from J, the gap between germline ends came to 10 bases. The CDR3 is 13 amino acids. CDR3 amino acids: CASGGTDQETQYF. The CDR3 bases are TGTGCCAGCGGGGGGACAGACCAAGAGACCCAGTACTTC.

This chain connects TRBV11-2 to TRBJ2-2, with 9 bases lining up with TRBD2. The V gene's germline CDR1 is SGHAT and CDR2 FQNNGV. This CDR3 is 16 amino acids long. J was trimmed by 1 base and V by 4 bases; bases with no gene match: 4. CDR3 residues: CASSSLAGVNTGELFF. CDR3 nucleotide sequence: TGTGCCAGCAGCTCCTTAGCGGGAGTGAACACCGGGGAGCTGTTTTTT.

J is TRBJ1-2 and V is TRBV25-1; 8 nucleotides line up with TRBD1. Germline trimming cut 3 bases from V and 4 bases from J; bases unmatched to any gene: 4. CDR3 length: 14 residues. Per the germline V gene, CDR1 is MGHDK and CDR2 is SYGVNS. The CDR3 nucleotides read TGTGCCAGCAGTGAGCGGGACAGGTTCTATGGCTACACCTTC. Its translation: CASSERDRFYGYTF.

The chain employs TRBV11-2 and TRBJ1-4; D is perhaps TRBD1 (5 bases). In germline, CDR1 is SGHAT, CDR2 FQNNGV. The V gene lost 8 bases and the J gene lost 4 bases, with 14 bases spanning the gap. The CDR3 is made up of 14 amino acids. CDR3 amino acids: CASRSVQGNEKLFF. The DNA for the CDR3 is TGTGCCAGCCGCTCTGTGCAGGGTAATGAAAAACTGTTTTTT.

J is TRBJ2-2 and V is TRBV5-1, with 9 bases lining up with TRBD1. Per the germline V gene, CDR1 is SGHRS and CDR2 is YFSETQ. With V trimmed by 5 bases and J by 5 bases, 4 bases remained unmatched. CDR3 length: 14 residues. CDR3 protein: CASRRTGDTGELFF. In DNA, the CDR3 is TGCGCCAGCAGGCGGACAGGGGATACCGGGGAGCTGTTTTTT.

The rearrangement joins TRBV11-2 to TRBJ2-3; D may be TRBD1 (5 bases). V gave up 3 bases and J gave up 3 bases, with 7 bases separating them. The CDR3 has 13 residues. From germline, CDR1 is SGHAT and CDR2 FQNNGV. CDR3 residues: CASSFQGTDTQYF. The DNA of the CDR3 is TGTGCCAGCAGCTTCCAGGGAACAGATACGCAGTATTTT.

This chain joins TRBV5-4 and TRBJ1-3, with TRBD1 identical over 9 bases. Germline CDR1 and CDR2: SGHNT and YYREEE (reference sequence). V trimming: 4 bases; J trimming: 7 bases; junction bases outside the gene matches: 12. The CDR3 is 16 residues long. The CDR3 region is CASSLRTGTGRNTIYF. DNA of the CDR3: TGTGCCAGCAGCCTCCGGACCGGGACAGGGCGCAACACCATATATTTT.

This chain uses TRBV25-1 with TRBJ1-1; weak D call: TRBD1 (6 bases). The germline V gene encodes CDR1 MGHDK and CDR2 SYGVNS. Trimming removed 6 bases at V and 3 bases at J, with 14 bases between. CDR3 length: 14 residues. CDR3 protein: CASRGPGVHTEAFF. CDR3 DNA sequence: TGTGCCAGCAGAGGACCAGGGGTACACACTGAAGCTTTCTTT.

This sequence joins TRBV5-1 and TRBJ2-3; no clear D. The germline V gene encodes CDR1 SGHRS and CDR2 YFSETQ. Trimming left V 0 bases short and J 1 base short, with 6 bases between. The CDR3 totals 14 residues. The CDR3 DNA is TGCGCCAGCAGCTTGGCAGGCGGCACAGATACGCAGTATTTT. The encoded protein is CASSLAGGTDTQYF.

The gene calls are TRBV5-1 and TRBJ2-1; weak D call: TRBD2 (6 bases). The CDR3 is 17 residues long. The V gene's germline CDR1 is SGHRS and CDR2 YFSETQ. Trimming took 1 base from V and 6 from J, leaving 20 bases between them. The CDR3 coding sequence is TGCGCCAGCAGCTTGTCTCCGGGAGATCCCCCCGGCAATGAGCAGTTCTTC. This codes for CASSLSPGDPPGNEQFF.

This chain connects TRBV7-3 to TRBJ2-1, with a weak D call TRBD1 (6 bases). The V end lost 4 bases, the J end lost 5 bases, and 12 bases lay between the germline ends. Per germline, CDR1 SGHTA and CDR2 FQGTGA. This CDR3 region has 14 residues. The CDR3 DNA sequence: TGTGCCAGCAGCTCATATGGACAGAACAATGAGCAGTTCTTC. Amino acids: CASSSYGQNNEQFF.

The gene calls are TRBV28 and TRBJ1-1; weak D call: TRBD1 (5 bases). This CDR3 contains 14 residues. CDR1 and CDR2 from the germline V gene are MDHEN and SYDVKM. The germline V and J ends were trimmed by 4 bases and 11 bases, with 20 bases remaining between them. In nucleotides, the CDR3 is TGTGCCAGCAGTTCCAGGGCGGGCCCGGCGGGGGCTTTCTTT. It translates to CASSSRAGPAGAFF.

The rearrangement links TRBV5-1 to TRBJ2-7; TRBD2 might be the D (5 bases). The CDR3 totals 11 residues. Per the germline V gene, CDR1 is SGHRS and CDR2 is YFSETQ. Deletions cut 9 bases from V and 3 bases from J, with 10 bases between. CDR3 DNA sequence: TGCGCCATCCCGGCGGGCTACGAGCAGTACTTC. It codes for CAIPAGYEQYF.

This clone has only a few counts. The gene calls are TRBV28 and TRBJ1-2; D gene unclear. Germline assignment: CDR1 MDHEN and CDR2 SYDVKM. The CDR3 runs to 14 residues. V lost 3 bases and J 0 bases, leaving 8 bases between the germline ends. CDR3 residues: CASSFGVTNYGYTF. The CDR3 DNA sequence: TGTGCCAGCAGTTTTGGAGTTACTAACTATGGCTACACCTTC.

This chain joins TRBV10-1 and TRBJ2-1; tentatively, D is TRBD1 (5 bases). Trimming shortened V by 4 bases and J by 10 bases, and 17 bases separated the two germline ends. The CDR3 extends over 14 amino acids. Germline V gene sequence: CDR1 WNHNN, CDR2 SYGVQD (reference sequence). CDR3 protein: CASSGLGLSGEQFF. In DNA form, the CDR3 reads TGCGCCAGCAGTGGGTTGGGGCTTTCTGGGGAGCAGTTCTTC.

The chain carries TRBV10-3 and TRBJ1-2; D might be TRBD1 (5 bases). Trimming pared 2 bases from V and 4 bases from J, leaving 11 bases between. This CDR3 contains 14 residues. Germline assignment: CDR1 ENHRY and CDR2 SYGVKD. DNA for the CDR3: TGTGCCATCAGTGAGGGGGGGTCCAGCTATGGCTACACCTTC. This gives the protein CAISEGGSSYGYTF.

The V call is TRBV30, the J call TRBJ2-3; D may be TRBD2 (7 bases). Germline CDR1 and CDR2: GTSNPN and SVGIG (reference sequence). The CDR3 consists of 16 residues. Deletions cut 1 base from V and 4 bases from J, with 18 bases between. CDR3 nucleotide sequence: TGTGCCTGGAGTGGAGAGGGGGGGCGCCTCGCAGATACGCAGTATTTT. Translation gives CAWSGEGGRLADTQYF. The variable domain in full, completed from reference TRBV30 and TRBJ2-3, reads SQTIHQWPATLVQPVGSPLSLECTVEGTSNPNLYWYRQAAGRGLQLLFYSVGIGQISSEVPQNLSASRPQDRQFILSSKKLLLSDSGFYLCAWSGEGGRLADTQYFGPGTRLTVL.

The V and J genes are TRBV19 and TRBJ1-2; D perhaps matches TRBD1 (5 bases). The germline CDR1 and CDR2 sequences are LNHDA and SQIVND (reference sequence). Trimming took 3 bases from V and 5 from J, leaving 10 bases between them. The CDR3 extends over 13 amino acids. The CDR3: CASSIQPGYGYTF. Written as DNA, the CDR3 is TGTGCCAGTAGTATTCAGCCAGGGTATGGCTACACCTTC.

The CDR3 here is CASSPRRASYGYTF. The CDR3, as DNA: TGTGCCAGCAGCCCACGCAGGGCCTCATATGGCTACACCTTC. The rearrangement uses TRBV14 and TRBJ1-2, with D maybe TRBD1 (5 bases). V was pared by 4 bases and J by 5 bases, with 14 bases between. Germline CDR1 and CDR2: SGHDN and FVKESK. CDR3 size: 14 residues.

V and J are TRBV15 and TRBJ2-7; 9 nucleotides line up with TRBD1. V dropped 0 bases and J dropped 6; count of bases not matched to a gene: 9. Germline CDR1 is LNHNV and CDR2 is YYDKDF (reference sequence). The CDR3 is 16 amino acids. In DNA form, the CDR3 reads TGTGCCACCAGCAGAGATGGTGGGACAGGGAGCCGCGAGCAGTACTTC. This gives the protein CATSRDGGTGSREQYF.

V gene TRBV6-5 combines with J gene TRBJ2-5; 7 positions agree with TRBD2. After removal of 2 bases from V and 2 bases from J, the junction contained 8 bases not matched to a gene. The CDR3 sequence is 16 residues long. Germline V gives CDR1 MNHEY, CDR2 SVGAGI. The CDR3 here is CASSYGFGGSQETQYF. The CDR3 nucleotides read TGTGCCAGCAGTTACGGGTTCGGGGGGTCACAAGAGACCCAGTACTTC.

This chain uses TRBV28 with TRBJ2-5; no clear D gene. CDR1 and CDR2 (germline): MDHEN, SYDVKM. The V end was cut by 4 bases, the J end by 5 bases, with 14 bases between. The CDR3 has 14 residues. The DNA for the CDR3 is TGTGCCAGCAGTTCCAGATACCCCAAGGAGACCCAGTACTTC. This encodes CASSSRYPKETQYF.

This rearrangement joins TRBV6-5 to TRBJ1-2, with a tentative D call TRBD1 (5 bases). The germline V and J ends were trimmed by 6 bases and 6 bases, with 11 bases remaining between them. The CDR3 runs to 12 residues. CDR1 is MNHEY and CDR2 is SVGAGI in the germline V gene. CDR3 nucleotide sequence: TGTGCCAGCAGCACCCCGACAGATGGCTACACCTTC. Its protein product is CASSTPTDGYTF.

The gene calls are TRBV5-1 and TRBJ1-2, with D possibly being TRBD1 (5 bases). This CDR3 contains 13 residues. Trimming pared 5 bases from V and 1 base from J, leaving 9 bases between. Germline V gene data show CDR1 as SGHRS and CDR2 as YFSETQ. DNA for the CDR3: TGCGCCAGCAGTCAGGGAAATAACTATGGCTACACCTTC. Its protein is CASSQGNNYGYTF.

This chain connects TRBV7-9 to TRBJ1-1; 8 nucleotides agree with TRBD1. The CDR3 loop spans 17 amino acids. CDR1 is SEHNR, CDR2 FQNEAQ, per germline (reference sequence). J gave up 3 bases and V 5 bases, and 14 bases lay outside the gene matches. DNA of the CDR3: TGTGCCAGCAGCGCTCGACAGGGGTTTGTCGCGGACACTGAAGCTTTCTTT. Translation: CASSARQGFVADTEAFF.

This clone was seen a single time. CDR3 in amino acids: CASIQGVDEQYF. CDR3 nucleotides: TGTGCCAGCATTCAGGGGGTTGACGAGCAGTACTTC. The chain combines TRBV28 with TRBJ2-7, with 7 positions matching TRBD1. From germline, CDR1 is MDHEN and CDR2 SYDVKM. The CDR3 is 12 amino acids. J lost 5 bases, V lost 7 bases, and 5 bases had no gene match.

The genes are TRBV27 and TRBJ1-2; TRBD1 agrees at 11 bases. The CDR3 totals 14 residues. The germline V gene encodes CDR1 MNHEY and CDR2 SMNVEV (reference sequence). V was clipped by 5 bases and J by 5 bases; unmatched bases: 4. CDR3 amino acids: CASSRDRGWYGYTF. The CDR3 DNA follows: TGTGCCAGCAGTCGGGACAGGGGGTGGTATGGCTACACCTTC.

J is TRBJ1-4 and V is TRBV4-1, with 10 bases lining up with TRBD1. Germline values: CDR1 MGHRA, CDR2 YSYEKL. V shed 1 base, J shed 8 bases, and the junction held 7 bases outside the gene matches. The CDR3 runs to 16 residues. For the CDR3, the DNA is TGCGCCAGCAGCCAAGGGGGACAGGGGACCAGCGAAAAACTGTTTTTT. The encoded protein is CASSQGGQGTSEKLFF.